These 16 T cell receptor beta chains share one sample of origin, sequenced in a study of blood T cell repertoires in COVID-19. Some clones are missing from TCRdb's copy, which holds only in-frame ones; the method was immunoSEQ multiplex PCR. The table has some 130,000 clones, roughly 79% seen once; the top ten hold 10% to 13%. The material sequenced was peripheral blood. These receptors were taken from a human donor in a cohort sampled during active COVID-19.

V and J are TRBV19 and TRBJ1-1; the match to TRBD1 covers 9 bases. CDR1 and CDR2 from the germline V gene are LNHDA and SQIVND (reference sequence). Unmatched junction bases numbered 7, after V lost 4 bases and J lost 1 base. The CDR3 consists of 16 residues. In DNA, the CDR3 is TGTGCCAGTAGTACCTTACAGGGGGCAAAGAACACTGAAGCTTTCTTT. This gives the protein CASSTLQGAKNTEAFF.

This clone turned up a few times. CDR3 nucleotide sequence: TGTGCCAGTAGTACACAGGGGGCAGGGAACACTGAAGCTTTCTTT. This encodes CASSTQGAGNTEAFF. J is TRBJ1-1 and V is TRBV19; 9 bases are a match to TRBD1. The trim removed 4 bases at V and 1 base at J, leaving 4 bases unmatched. Germline CDR1 reads LNHDA; CDR2 reads SQIVND (reference sequence). CDR3 size: 15 residues.

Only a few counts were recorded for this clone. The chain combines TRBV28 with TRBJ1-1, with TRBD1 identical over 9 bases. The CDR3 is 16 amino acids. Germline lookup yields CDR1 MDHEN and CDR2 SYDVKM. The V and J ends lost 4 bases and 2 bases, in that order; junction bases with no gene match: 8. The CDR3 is CASSWGTGMFNTEAFF. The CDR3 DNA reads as TGTGCCAGCAGTTGGGGGACAGGGATGTTTAACACTGAAGCTTTCTTT.

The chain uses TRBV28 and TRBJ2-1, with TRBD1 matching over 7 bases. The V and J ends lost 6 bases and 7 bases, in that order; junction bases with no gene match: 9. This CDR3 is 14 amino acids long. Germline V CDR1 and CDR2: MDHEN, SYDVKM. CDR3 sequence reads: CASSLRGFRNEQFF. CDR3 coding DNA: TGTGCCAGCAGCCTCAGGGGGTTTAGGAATGAGCAGTTCTTC.

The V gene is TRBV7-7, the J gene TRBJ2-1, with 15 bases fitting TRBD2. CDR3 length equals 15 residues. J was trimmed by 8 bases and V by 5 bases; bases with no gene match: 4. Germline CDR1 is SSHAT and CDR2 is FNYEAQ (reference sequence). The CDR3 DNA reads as TGTGCCAGCAGCCACGGACTAGCGGGGGGGTATGAGCAGTTCTTC. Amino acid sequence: CASSHGLAGGYEQFF.

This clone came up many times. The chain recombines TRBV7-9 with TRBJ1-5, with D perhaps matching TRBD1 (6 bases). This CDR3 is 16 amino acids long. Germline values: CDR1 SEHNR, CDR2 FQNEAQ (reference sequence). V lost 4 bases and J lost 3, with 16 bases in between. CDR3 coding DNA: TGTGCCAGCAGCTATCAGGACAGATACAACAATCAGCCCCAGCATTTT. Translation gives CASSYQDRYNNQPQHF.

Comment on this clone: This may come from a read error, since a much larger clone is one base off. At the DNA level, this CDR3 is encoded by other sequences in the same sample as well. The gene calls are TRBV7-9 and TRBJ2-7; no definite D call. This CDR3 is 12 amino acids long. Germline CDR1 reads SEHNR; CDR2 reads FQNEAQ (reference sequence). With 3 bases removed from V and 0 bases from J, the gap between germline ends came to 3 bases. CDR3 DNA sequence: TGTGCCAGCAGCTTGAGCTCCTACGAGCAGTACTTC. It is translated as CASSLSSYEQYF.

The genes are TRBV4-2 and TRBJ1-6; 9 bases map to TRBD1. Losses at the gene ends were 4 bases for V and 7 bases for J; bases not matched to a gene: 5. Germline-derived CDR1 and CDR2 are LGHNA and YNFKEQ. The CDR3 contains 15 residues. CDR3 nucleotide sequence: TGTGCCAGCAGCCGACAAGGACAGGGGAATTCACCCCTCCACTTT. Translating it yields CASSRQGQGNSPLHF.

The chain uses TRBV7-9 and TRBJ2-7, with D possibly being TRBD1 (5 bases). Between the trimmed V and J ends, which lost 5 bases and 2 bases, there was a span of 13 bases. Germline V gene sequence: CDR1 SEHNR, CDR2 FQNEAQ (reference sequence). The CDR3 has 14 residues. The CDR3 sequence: CASSVGAAPYEQYF. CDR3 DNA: TGTGCCAGCAGCGTTGGGGCCGCGCCCTACGAGCAGTACTTC.

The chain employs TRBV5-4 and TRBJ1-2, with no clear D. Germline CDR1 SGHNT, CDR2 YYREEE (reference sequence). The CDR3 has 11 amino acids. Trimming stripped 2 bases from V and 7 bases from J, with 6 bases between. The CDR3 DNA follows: TGTGCCAGCAGCTTTGGCCGTGGCTACACCTTC. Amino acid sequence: CASSFGRGYTF.

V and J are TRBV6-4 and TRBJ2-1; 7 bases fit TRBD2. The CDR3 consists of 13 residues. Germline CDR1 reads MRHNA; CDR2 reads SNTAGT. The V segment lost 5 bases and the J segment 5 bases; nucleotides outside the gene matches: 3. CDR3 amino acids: CASSLSGDNEQFF. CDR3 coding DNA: TGTGCCAGCAGTTTAAGCGGGGACAATGAGCAGTTCTTC.

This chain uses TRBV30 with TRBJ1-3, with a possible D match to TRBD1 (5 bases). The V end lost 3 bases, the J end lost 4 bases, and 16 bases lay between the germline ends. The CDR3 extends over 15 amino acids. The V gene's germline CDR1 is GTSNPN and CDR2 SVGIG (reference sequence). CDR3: CAWSPRGGYGNTIYF. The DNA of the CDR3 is TGTGCCTGGAGCCCCCGGGGGGGGTACGGAAACACCATATATTTT.

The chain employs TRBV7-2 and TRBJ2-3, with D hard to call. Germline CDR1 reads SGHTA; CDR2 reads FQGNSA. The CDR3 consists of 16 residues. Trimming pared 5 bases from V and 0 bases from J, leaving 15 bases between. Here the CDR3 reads CASSPSLGSSTDTQYF. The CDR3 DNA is TGTGCCAGCAGCCCCTCCCTCGGGTCTAGCACAGATACGCAGTATTTT.

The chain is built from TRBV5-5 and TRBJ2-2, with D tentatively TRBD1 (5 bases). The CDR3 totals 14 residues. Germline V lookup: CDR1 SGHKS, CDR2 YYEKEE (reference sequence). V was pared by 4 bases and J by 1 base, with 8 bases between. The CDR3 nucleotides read TGTGCCAGCAGCAAAGGACAGAACACCGGGGAGCTGTTTTTT. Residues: CASSKGQNTGELFF.

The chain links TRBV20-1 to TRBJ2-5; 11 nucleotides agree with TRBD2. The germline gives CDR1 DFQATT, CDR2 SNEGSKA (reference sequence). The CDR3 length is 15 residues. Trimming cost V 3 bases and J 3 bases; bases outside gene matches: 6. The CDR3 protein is CSASSSGGHEETQYF. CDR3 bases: TGCAGTGCTAGTTCTAGCGGGGGGCACGAAGAGACCCAGTACTTC.

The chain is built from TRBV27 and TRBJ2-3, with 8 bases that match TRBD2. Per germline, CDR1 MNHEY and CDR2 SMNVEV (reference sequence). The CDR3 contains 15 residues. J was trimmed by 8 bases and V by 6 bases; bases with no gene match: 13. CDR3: CASRPLFGGGSTQYF. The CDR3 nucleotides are TGTGCCAGCAGACCCCTTTTCGGGGGGGGCTCTACGCAGTATTTT.